This record covers a single TCR beta chain. Its recognized antigen is unknown. No base qualities exist here, and no much larger clone lies one base off it. The data originate from a study of patients and donors after allogeneic stem cell transplantation (dated by TCRdb to the early 2020s). The method was RT-PCR. This sample was sequenced with a NextSeq 550. TCRdb itself trimmed the public reads at Q25 with fastp, ran MiXCR and retained productive beta chains. Every entry covers one CDR3 protein and lists the most common genes and DNA from its rows. The sample table lists roughly 200,000 distinct CDR3 sequences, over 30% of them with a count of one. Together, the top ten hold roughly 10% of the sample. Including the terminal cysteine and phenylalanine, the CDR3 comprises 13 residues. Only the CDR3 region is kept as DNA, spanning 39 bases read in frame from base 1. Via the germline V gene, CDR1 is SGHRS and CDR2 YFSETQ. V and J lose 4 bases and 7 bases, and a span of 12 bases separates them.

Sample: blood, either unsorted or a sorted T cell fraction (not recorded which). The TCR comes from a human donor who was either an allogeneic HSCT recipient or a stem cell or donor lymphocyte infusion donor (not recorded which). It is not recorded whose cells these are; they may come from a transplant donor. This chain joins TRBV5-1 to TRBJ2-1; no D gene can be assigned with confidence. The CDR3 is CASSLLTRNEQFF. The nucleotide sequence reads TGCGCCAGCAGCCTACTAACAAGAAATGAGCAGTTCTTC.